This entry concerns a single T cell receptor beta chain. The antigen remains unidentified. Here immunoSEQ multiplex PCR was the method, and the copy in TCRdb shows in-frame clones only, minus some. The table records over 50,000 clones, roughly 88% of them present only once. This entry is derived from a study of OX40 agonist ivuxolimab in advanced cancers. Study as a whole: The diagnoses of dose-escalation patients were hepatocellular carcinoma, melanoma, renal cell or head and neck cancer. With a range of roughly 20 to 85, age averaged about 59 years, and around 80% were male.

Germline assignment: CDR1 SGHTA and CDR2 FQGNSA. The CDR3 loop spans 13 amino acids. Points from the study as a whole: The average count of expanded clones was higher among CD8+ T cells than among CD4+. No determination was made of the antigen specificity of the expanded peripheral T cells.

The rearrangement links TRBV7-2 to TRBJ2-5; D might be TRBD2 (6 bases). The end of the DNA is better explained by TRBJ2-7, so the J call may be wrong. This specimen consisted of CD4+ or CD8+ T cells sorted from blood, obtained in a trial of the OX40 agonist ivuxolimab. This TCR derives from an adult with an advanced solid tumor such as melanoma, head and neck, liver or kidney cancer. CDR3 in amino acids: CASNQIAGHEQYF. Written as DNA, the CDR3 is TGTGCCAGCAACCAGATCGCGGGACACGAGCAGTACTTC.